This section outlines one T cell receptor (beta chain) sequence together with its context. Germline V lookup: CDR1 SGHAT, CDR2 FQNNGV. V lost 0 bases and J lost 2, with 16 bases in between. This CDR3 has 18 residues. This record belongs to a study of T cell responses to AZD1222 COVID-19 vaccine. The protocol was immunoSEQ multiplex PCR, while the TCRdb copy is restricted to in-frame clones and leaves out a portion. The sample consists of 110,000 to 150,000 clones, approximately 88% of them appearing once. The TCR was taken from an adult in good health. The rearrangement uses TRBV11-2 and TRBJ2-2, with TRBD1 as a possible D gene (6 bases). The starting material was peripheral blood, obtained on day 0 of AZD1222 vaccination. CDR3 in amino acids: CASSLDLRGPFNTGELFF. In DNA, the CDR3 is TGTGCCAGCAGCTTAGATCTCAGGGGCCCTTTTAACACCGGGGAGCTGTTTTTT.